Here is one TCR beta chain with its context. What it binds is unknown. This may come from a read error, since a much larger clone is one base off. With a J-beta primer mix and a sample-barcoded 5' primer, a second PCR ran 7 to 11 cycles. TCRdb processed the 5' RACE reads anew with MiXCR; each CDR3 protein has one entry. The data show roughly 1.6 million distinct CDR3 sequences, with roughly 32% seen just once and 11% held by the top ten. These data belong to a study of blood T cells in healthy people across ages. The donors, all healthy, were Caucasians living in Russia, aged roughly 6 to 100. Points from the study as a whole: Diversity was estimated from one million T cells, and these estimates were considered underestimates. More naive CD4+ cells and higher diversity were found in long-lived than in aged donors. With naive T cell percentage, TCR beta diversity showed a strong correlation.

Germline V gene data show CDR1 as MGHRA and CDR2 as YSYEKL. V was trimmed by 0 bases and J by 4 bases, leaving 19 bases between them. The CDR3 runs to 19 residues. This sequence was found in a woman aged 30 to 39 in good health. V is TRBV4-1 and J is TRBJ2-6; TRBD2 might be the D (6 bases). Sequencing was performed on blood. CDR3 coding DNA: TGCGCCAGCAGCCAAGATCGAGCGGAGGGGACGCCCGGGGCCAACGTCCTGACTTTC. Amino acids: CASSQDRAEGTPGANVLTF.